The clone carrying this T cell receptor beta chain has a handful of counts. What it binds is unknown. CDR3 size: 14 residues. In germline, CDR1 is SGHTA, CDR2 FQGNSA. Trimming cost V 1 base and J 5 bases, with 9 bases left between them. This record belongs to a study of early T cells in non-severe SARS-CoV-2 infection. Study-wide context: The study sequenced bulk RNA from unsorted whole blood, with chains unpaired.

The study, taken as a whole, reports: Missing private and CD4 specificities, VDJdb matching favored anti-spike CD8 responses.

The protocol attached unique molecular identifiers to individual cDNA molecules. Each CDR3 protein is one row after TCRdb ran MiXCR on the 5' RACE reads. This sample has approximately 46,000 distinct CDR3 sequences; approximately 22% occur once, and the top ten carry roughly 4.2%. This specimen was whole blood, taken at baseline. This TCR was recovered from an adult who was a healthcare worker with PCR-confirmed SARS-CoV-2 infection or an uninfected control (not recorded which). The chain joins TRBV7-2 to TRBJ1-3; D unresolved. In nucleotides, the CDR3 is TGTGCCAGCAGCTTAGGCGGCAATCGAAACACCATATATTTT. Translation: CASSLGGNRNTIYF.